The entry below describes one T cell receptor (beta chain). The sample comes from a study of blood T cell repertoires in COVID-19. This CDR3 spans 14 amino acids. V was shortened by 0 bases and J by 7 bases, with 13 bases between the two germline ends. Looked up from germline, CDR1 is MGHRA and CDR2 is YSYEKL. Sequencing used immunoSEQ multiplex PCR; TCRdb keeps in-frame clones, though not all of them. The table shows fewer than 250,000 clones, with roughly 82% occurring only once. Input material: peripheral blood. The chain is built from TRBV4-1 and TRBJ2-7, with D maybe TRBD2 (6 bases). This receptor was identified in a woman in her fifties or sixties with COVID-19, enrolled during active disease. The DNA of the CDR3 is TGCGCCAGCAGCCAAGATTTACGGGGGTGGGAGCAGTACGTC. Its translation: CASSQDLRGWEQYV.